Detailed here is one TCR beta chain. The CDR3 contains 12 residues. V lost 0 bases and J 7 bases, leaving 3 bases between the germline ends. Germline values: CDR1 MNHEY, CDR2 SVGAGI. These data are taken from a study of T cell changes during pregnancy in multiple sclerosis. Measured with immunoSEQ multiplex PCR; TCRdb has only the in-frame clones, and not every one. The sample consists of roughly 49,000 clones, roughly 95% of them appearing once. The TCR was taken from a female donor with multiple sclerosis, enrolled in a pregnancy study. The chain employs TRBV6-5 and TRBJ2-2; unclear D gene. Specimen: CD8+ T cells from peripheral blood mononuclear cells, collected after pregnancy. The CDR3 sequence is CASSYSYGELFF. In DNA, the CDR3 is TGTGCCAGCAGTTACTCGTACGGGGAGCTGTTTTTT.